This TCR beta chain is from a study of blood T cell repertoires in COVID-19. In the study overall: T cells, B-cell-depleted T cells, or PBMCs provided the cDNA or gDNA that served as material.

The length of the CDR3 is 10 residues. The V gene lost 7 bases and the J gene lost 10 bases, with 11 bases spanning the gap. CDR1 is DFQATT and CDR2 is SNEGSKA in the germline V gene (reference sequence). As originally analysed: Reference gene primer amplification gave nucleated cell count estimates. The table came from immunoSEQ multiplex PCR; TCRdb's copy has only in-frame clones and leaves some out. V and J calls plus clone size are reproduced from that table; the DNA served to infer D and trimming. There are roughly 410,000 clones in the sample; 75% to 90% occur only once, and 1.5% to 1.8% lies in the top ten. In this sample, this clone turned up once. The Seattle patients, enrolled during active infection, were followed longitudinally.

The TCR comes from a woman aged 40 to 50 with COVID-19, enrolled during active disease. The sample consisted of peripheral blood. This rearrangement joins TRBV20-1 to TRBJ2-1; D not certain. CDR3: CSVRSPEQFF. The CDR3 region has the DNA TGCAGTGTCAGGTCCCCAGAGCAGTTCTTC.